The 23 T cell receptor beta chains listed next were all sequenced from one sample in a study of T-cell memory formation after mild COVID-19. TCRdb re-derived calls from the 5' RACE reads in MiXCR, one entry per CDR3 protein. The data contain just under 350,000 distinct CDR3 sequences, around 13% of them singletons. The sequenced sample consisted of PBMCs or a T cell subset sorted from them (not recorded which). The receptor set was obtained from a man aged 18 to 29 who had mild COVID-19 (a few samples of this study predate the infection). Cell type and time point are not known.

There are many counts of this clonotype. The chain uses TRBV23-1 and TRBJ2-4, with D possibly being TRBD2 (6 bases). TRBV23-1 belongs to the ORF category, with a function that is uncertain. Between the trimmed V and J ends, which lost 0 bases and 8 bases, there was a span of 11 bases. The CDR3 loop spans 14 amino acids. The CDR3 sequence: CASSQSGGGYIQYF. DNA for the CDR3: TGCGCCAGCAGTCAATCCGGGGGTGGTTACATTCAGTACTTC.

The chain recombines TRBV20-1 with TRBJ2-3; the D is unclear. With 6 bases removed from V and 4 bases from J, the gap between germline ends came to 14 bases. The length of the CDR3 is 13 residues. Germline V gives CDR1 DFQATT, CDR2 SNEGSKA (reference sequence). CDR3 sequence: CSAAITGADTQYF. The CDR3 DNA reads as TGCAGTGCCGCTATTACGGGTGCAGATACGCAGTATTTT.

The V call is TRBV7-9, the J call TRBJ1-1, with D hard to call. CDR3 length equals 11 residues. Germline CDR1 is SEHNR and CDR2 is FQNEAQ (reference sequence). V lost 6 bases, J lost 5 bases, and 7 bases lay in between. The CDR3 loop reads CASRKDTEAFF. The CDR3 DNA sequence: TGTGCCAGCAGAAAAGATACTGAAGCTTTCTTT.

This clonotype appeared a few times. The chain links TRBV20-1 to TRBJ2-5; D is undetermined. V was shortened by 8 bases and J by 2 bases, with 27 bases between the two germline ends. Germline V gene sequence: CDR1 DFQATT, CDR2 SNEGSKA (reference sequence). CDR3 length: 17 amino acids. The CDR3 bases are TGCAGTCCTTTCGCCGGTAGTTCAGACTTAATGCAAGAGACCCAGTACTTC. This sequence encodes CSPFAGSSDLMQETQYF.

Turning to this clonotype: One base away lies a much larger clone, so this may be a sequencing read error. The V call is TRBV11-2, the J call TRBJ2-3; maybe TRBD2 (6 bases). V was pared by 6 bases and J by 1 base, with 8 bases between. Germline V lookup: CDR1 SGHAT, CDR2 FQNNGV. The CDR3 is 13 amino acids. The CDR3 DNA is TGTGCCAGCAGACCGGGGGGCACAGATACGCAGTATTTT. Translation: CASRPGGTDTQYF.

This clonotype was seen a few times. The chain couples TRBV9 to TRBJ1-3, with D possibly TRBD1 on 6 matching bases. This CDR3 comprises 18 residues. The V gene's germline CDR1 is SGDLS and CDR2 YYNGEE. Trimming removed 4 bases at V and 2 bases at J, with 22 bases between. The chain's CDR3 is CASSKRPQGPKAGNTIYF. CDR3 nucleotides: TGTGCCAGCAGCAAACGCCCACAGGGTCCAAAAGCTGGAAACACCATATATTTT.

The V call is TRBV4-1, the J call TRBJ2-7, with D uncertain. This CDR3 spans 13 amino acids. Germline V gene sequence: CDR1 MGHRA, CDR2 YSYEKL. The V gene lost 9 bases and the J gene lost 0 bases, with 12 bases spanning the gap. In DNA, the CDR3 is TGCGCCAGTTCAGGAAGTCGCTCCTACGAGCAGTACTTC. Translated, it gives CASSGSRSYEQYF.

Only a few counts were recorded for this clonotype. The chain carries TRBV24-1 and TRBJ2-5, with D perhaps given as TRBD1 or TRBD2 (5 bases each). The CDR3 is 16 amino acids. Germline V gene sequence: CDR1 KGHDR, CDR2 SFDVKD. V dropped 0 bases and J dropped 1 base, with 11 bases sitting between them. CDR3: CATSDLRRDGQETQYF. The CDR3 DNA reads as TGTGCCACCAGTGATTTGCGCCGGGACGGCCAAGAGACCCAGTACTTC.

This clonotype was seen more than once but under ten times. The chain recombines TRBV5-1 with TRBJ1-5; D call uncertain. The CDR3 is made up of 14 amino acids. The V end lost 2 bases, the J end lost 4 bases, and 10 bases lay between the germline ends. CDR1 is SGHRS and CDR2 is YFSETQ in the germline V gene. CDR3 in amino acids: CASSFGDVNQPQHF. CDR3 in DNA: TGCGCCAGCAGCTTTGGAGATGTGAATCAGCCCCAGCATTTT.

The chain joins TRBV25-1 to TRBJ2-1, with a tentative D call TRBD1 (6 bases). With 4 bases removed from V and 0 bases from J, the gap between germline ends came to 10 bases. The germline CDR1 and CDR2 sequences are MGHDK and SYGVNS. The CDR3 runs to 15 residues. CDR3 coding DNA: TGTGCCAGCAGTGGACAGGTGTACTCCTACAATGAGCAGTTCTTC. The encoded protein is CASSGQVYSYNEQFF.

The gene calls are TRBV13 and TRBJ2-1; D is unresolved. The germline V and J ends were trimmed by 6 bases and 6 bases, with 6 bases remaining between them. CDR3 length equals 11 residues. Germline-derived CDR1 and CDR2 are PRHDT and FYEKMQ (reference sequence). The CDR3 DNA follows: TGTGCCAGCAGATGGGGCAATGAGCAGTTCTTC. It encodes CASRWGNEQFF.

This clonotype was seen more than once but under ten times. The chain combines TRBV6-2 or TRBV6-3 with TRBJ2-7; D remains ambiguous. CDR1 and CDR2 from the germline V gene are MNHEY and SVGEGT. V lost 5 bases to trimming and J lost 10 bases, with 18 bases between them. The CDR3 runs 13 residues. The CDR3 region is CASSRLFLDTQYV. The CDR3 DNA reads as TGTGCCAGCAGTCGCCTTTTCCTTGACACCCAGTACGTC.

This chain connects TRBV5-1 to TRBJ2-5; 7 positions agree with TRBD2. The CDR3 consists of 16 residues. The V and J ends lost 3 bases and 2 bases, in that order; junction bases with no gene match: 10. The V gene's germline CDR1 is SGHRS and CDR2 YFSETQ. The CDR3 nucleotides are TGCGCCAGCAGCTCTCCGCGTGGGGGGGTACAAGAGACCCAGTACTTC. Translating it yields CASSSPRGGVQETQYF.

This chain joins TRBV7-6 and TRBJ2-7; 8 positions agree with TRBD2. Per germline, CDR1 SGHVS and CDR2 FNYEAQ. The CDR3 is 15 residues long. V dropped 5 bases and J dropped 3; count of bases not matched to a gene: 9. Here the CDR3 reads CASSRGGSTDYEQYF. DNA of the CDR3: TGTGCCAGCAGCCGGGGGGGCTCAACGGACTACGAGCAGTACTTC.

The genes are TRBV12-3 or TRBV12-4 and TRBJ2-6; D may be TRBD1 (6 bases). The CDR3 is 14 amino acids. The germline V and J ends were trimmed by 6 bases and 3 bases, with 9 bases remaining between them. The CDR3 here is CASRSGDGANVLTF. The DNA of the CDR3 is TGTGCCAGCAGGTCAGGGGATGGGGCCAACGTCCTGACTTTC.

This clonotype turned up a few times. This chain links TRBV6-5 with TRBJ2-7; D remains ambiguous. The V end lost 5 bases, the J end lost 0 bases, and 14 bases lay between the germline ends. The CDR3 runs to 15 residues. Per the germline V gene, CDR1 is MNHEY and CDR2 is SVGAGI. The CDR3 nucleotides are TGTGCCAGCAGTCCTACCGCATGGAGCTCCTACGAGCAGTACGTC. This translates into CASSPTAWSSYEQYV.

This clonotype was counted a few times. The V gene is TRBV5-1, the J gene TRBJ2-2, with TRBD1 matching over 9 bases. Per the germline V gene, CDR1 is SGHRS and CDR2 is YFSETQ. The length of the CDR3 is 15 residues. With 4 bases clipped from V and 6 bases from J, the junction kept 7 bases outside the gene matches. In DNA form, the CDR3 reads TGCGCCAGCAGCCCCTCGACAGGGGGATCCGGGGAGCTGTTTTTT. Translation: CASSPSTGGSGELFF.

The chain links TRBV5-1 to TRBJ2-3; 7 bases match TRBD1. The V and J ends lost 6 bases and 2 bases, in that order; junction bases with no gene match: 6. CDR3 length equals 14 residues. From germline, CDR1 is SGHRS and CDR2 YFSETQ. The CDR3, as DNA: TGCGCCAGCATAGGGGGACAGACCACAGATACGCAGTATTTT. It codes for CASIGGQTTDTQYF. Full variable domain (outside the CDR3, taken from reference TRBV5-1 and TRBJ2-3): KAGVTQTPRYLIKTRGQQVTLSCSPISGHRSVSWYQQTPGQGLQFLFEYFSETQRNKGNFPGRFSGRQFSNSRSEMNVSTLELGDSALYLCASIGGQTTDTQYFGPGTRLTVL.

In its sample, this clonotype was seen a few times. CDR3 DNA sequence: TGTGCCAGCAGAAGGACAGGGTCCAATGAGCAGTTCTTC. Protein: CASRRTGSNEQFF. V gene TRBV11-2 combines with J gene TRBJ2-1; 8 positions match TRBD1. J lost 6 bases, V lost 6 bases, and 4 bases had no gene match. The germline gives CDR1 SGHAT, CDR2 FQNNGV. The CDR3 totals 13 residues.

The chain is built from TRBV7-2 and TRBJ2-5; D perhaps matches TRBD2 (5 bases). Germline lookup yields CDR1 SGHTA and CDR2 FQGNSA. Trimming removed 7 bases from V and 8 bases from J, with 17 bases in between. This CDR3 comprises 13 residues. The CDR3 spells CASTPLNGRTQYF. CDR3 in DNA: TGTGCCAGCACCCCCCTGAATGGGAGAACCCAGTACTTC.

The V and J genes are TRBV7-2 and TRBJ2-7; 7 bases line up with TRBD2. The CDR3 is made up of 15 amino acids. V lost 8 bases to trimming and J lost 7 bases; unmatched junction nucleotides: 17. Germline assignment: CDR1 SGHTA and CDR2 FQGNSA. The CDR3 DNA sequence: TGTGCCAGCCGGGAAGCGAGCGGGGCGTATCAGGAGCAGTACTTC. It encodes CASREASGAYQEQYF.

The chain has TRBV5-4 and TRBJ2-2; 9 nucleotides align to TRBD2. Trimming removed 0 bases from V and 7 bases from J; junction bases left unmatched: 10. Germline V gene sequence: CDR1 SGHNT, CDR2 YYREEE (reference sequence). The CDR3 extends over 17 amino acids. CDR3 DNA: TGTGCCAGCAGCTTGGCCACTGGGACTAGCTGGGGCGGGGAGCTGTTTTTT. Protein product: CASSLATGTSWGGELFF.

On this clonotype itself: One junction end disagrees with the germline gene, perhaps due to a read error. The chain recombines TRBV7-9 with TRBJ2-1, with 10 bases matching TRBD1. CDR3 size: 15 residues. Germline V gives CDR1 SEHNR, CDR2 FQNEAQ (reference sequence). The CDR3 loop is CASSRDRGSYTEQFF. The CDR3 nucleotides are TGTGCCAGCAGCCGGGACAGGGGCTCCTACACTGAGCAGTTCTTC.